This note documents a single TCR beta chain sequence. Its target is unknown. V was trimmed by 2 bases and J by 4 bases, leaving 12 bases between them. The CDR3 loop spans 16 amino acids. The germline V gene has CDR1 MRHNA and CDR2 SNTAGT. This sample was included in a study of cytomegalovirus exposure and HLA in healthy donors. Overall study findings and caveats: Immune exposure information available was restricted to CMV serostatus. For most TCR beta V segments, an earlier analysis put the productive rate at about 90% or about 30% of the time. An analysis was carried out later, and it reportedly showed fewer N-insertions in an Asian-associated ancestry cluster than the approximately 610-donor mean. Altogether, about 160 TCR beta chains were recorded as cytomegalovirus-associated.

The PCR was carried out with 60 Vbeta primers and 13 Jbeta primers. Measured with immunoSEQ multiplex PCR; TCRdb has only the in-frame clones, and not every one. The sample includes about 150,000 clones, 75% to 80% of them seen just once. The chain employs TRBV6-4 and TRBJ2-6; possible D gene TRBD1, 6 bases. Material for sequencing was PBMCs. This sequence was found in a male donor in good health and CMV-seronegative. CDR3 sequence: CASSDSDRLGANVLTF. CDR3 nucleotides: TGTGCCAGCAGTGACAGCGACAGGTTAGGGGCCAACGTCCTGACTTTC.